Below are 32 T cell receptor beta chains sequenced from a single sample in a study of cytomegalovirus exposure and HLA in healthy donors. Clones were sequenced by immunoSEQ multiplex PCR, and TCRdb holds only the in-frame ones, with some missing. Of 150,000 to 200,000 clones detected, around nine tenths appear once; the ten largest clones hold roughly 1.5%. The sample taken for sequencing was PBMCs. These receptors were obtained from a woman aged 25 to 45 in good health and CMV-seronegative.

The DNA of the CDR3 is TGCGCCAGCAGCTTGGACAGGTTAAATGAAAAACTGTTTTTT. Protein product: CASSLDRLNEKLFF. The rearrangement joins TRBV5-1 to TRBJ1-4; D possibly corresponds to TRBD1 (5 bases). Germline lookup yields CDR1 SGHRS and CDR2 YFSETQ. Trimming removed 0 bases from V and 5 bases from J, with 8 bases in between. CDR3 length: 14 residues.

This clone has more than one count but fewer than ten. The gene calls are TRBV6-6 and TRBJ1-1, with D possibly being TRBD1 (6 bases). This CDR3 spans 15 amino acids. Germline values: CDR1 MNHNY, CDR2 SVGAGI (reference sequence). The V gene lost 5 bases and the J gene lost 0 bases, with 13 bases spanning the gap. As DNA, the CDR3 is TGTGCCAGCAGTACGCCAGGGGATCTGAACACTGAAGCTTTCTTT. It translates to CASSTPGDLNTEAFF.

The chain has TRBV5-1 and TRBJ1-2; D remains unclear. CDR1 is SGHRS and CDR2 is YFSETQ in the germline V gene. The V end lost 3 bases, the J end lost 6 bases, and 15 bases lay between the germline ends. CDR3 length: 14 amino acids. The CDR3 is CASSSSQAWHGYTF. The CDR3 DNA sequence: TGCGCCAGCAGCTCTAGCCAGGCATGGCATGGCTACACCTTC.

The chain uses TRBV6-1 and TRBJ2-1; D might be TRBD2 (6 bases). Germline V gene lookup returns CDR1 MNHNS and CDR2 SASEGT. Trimming stripped 6 bases from V and 5 bases from J, with 14 bases between. This CDR3 spans 14 amino acids. The CDR3 reads CASSVGGSHNEQFF. The CDR3, as DNA: TGTGCCAGCAGCGTAGGAGGGAGCCACAATGAGCAGTTCTTC.

The J gene is TRBJ1-6, the V gene TRBV25-1; D is unresolved. The germline V gene encodes CDR1 MGHDK and CDR2 SYGVNS. The CDR3 covers 15 residues. V lost 3 bases and J 9 bases, leaving 15 bases between the germline ends. The CDR3 sequence: CASSDMRVEGSPLHF. In DNA form, the CDR3 reads TGTGCCAGCAGTGATATGAGGGTTGAGGGTTCACCCCTCCACTTT.

The gene calls are TRBV5-1 and TRBJ2-1, with 9 nucleotides matching TRBD1. J lost 2 bases, V lost 5 bases, and 5 bases had no gene match. Germline-derived CDR1 and CDR2 are SGHRS and YFSETQ. CDR3 length: 15 residues. The CDR3 region is CASRSTGGPYNEQFF. CDR3 nucleotide sequence: TGCGCCAGCAGATCTACAGGGGGCCCCTACAATGAGCAGTTCTTC.

The gene calls are TRBV7-2 and TRBJ2-2; D unresolved. The germline V and J ends were trimmed by 7 bases and 1 base, with 7 bases remaining between them. Germline CDR1 is SGHTA and CDR2 is FQGNSA. The CDR3 loop spans 13 amino acids. The CDR3 sequence is CASTNRNTGELFF. The CDR3 DNA follows: TGTGCCAGCACCAACAGGAACACCGGGGAGCTGTTTTTT. The whole variable domain, filled in from reference TRBV7-2 and TRBJ2-2, reads GAGVSQSPSNKVTEKGKDVELRCDPISGHTALYWYRQSLGQGLEFLIYFQGNSAPDKSGLPSDRFSAERTGGSVSTLTIQRTQQEDSAVYLCASTNRNTGELFFGEGSRLTVL.

The genes are TRBV4-1 and TRBJ2-1; 8 nucleotides line up with TRBD1. The junction had 8 bases not matched to a gene; V was cut back by 1 base and J by 3 bases. This CDR3 contains 17 residues. Germline values: CDR1 MGHRA, CDR2 YSYEKL. The CDR3 coding sequence is TGCGCCAGCAGCCAAGCCCCCCGGACAGGGCTCTACAATGAGCAGTTCTTC. It encodes CASSQAPRTGLYNEQFF.

The genes are TRBV10-3 and TRBJ1-1, with 8 bases matching TRBD1. Trimming removed 3 bases from V and 7 bases from J; junction bases left unmatched: 7. The CDR3 has 14 residues. The germline gives CDR1 ENHRY, CDR2 SYGVKD. The CDR3, as DNA: TGTGCCATCAGTGACGGACAGGGTAGGCTTGAAGCTTTCTTT. Translation gives CAISDGQGRLEAFF.

The chain uses TRBV27 and TRBJ2-7; 8 bases map to TRBD2. The germline CDR1 and CDR2 sequences are MNHEY and SMNVEV (reference sequence). The CDR3 totals 15 residues. After removal of 5 bases from V and 2 bases from J, the junction contained 8 bases not matched to a gene. The CDR3: CASSLGGGGTYEQYF. CDR3 bases: TGTGCCAGCAGTCTTGGCGGCGGGGGGACCTACGAGCAGTACTTC.

As DNA, the CDR3 is TGTGCCAGCAGTGAGGGCTTGCGGAACCCCTCGGGGGATACGCAGTATTTT. Its translation is CASSEGLRNPSGDTQYF. V is TRBV2 and J is TRBJ2-3, with a possible D match to TRBD2 (5 bases). With 3 bases removed from V and 6 bases from J, the gap between germline ends came to 22 bases. Germline V gene data show CDR1 as SNHLY and CDR2 as FYNNEI. The CDR3 sequence is 17 residues long. Full variable domain (missing parts from reference TRBV2 and TRBJ2-3): EPEVTQTPSHQVTQMGQEVILRCVPISNHLYFYWYRQILGQKVEFLVSFYNNEISEKSEIFDDQFSVERPDGSNFTLKIRSTKLEDSAMYFCASSEGLRNPSGDTQYFGPGTRLTVL.

This sequence joins TRBV2 and TRBJ1-1, with TRBD1 matching over 7 bases. This CDR3 region has 15 residues. Trimming cost V 3 bases and J 0 bases; bases outside gene matches: 4. The V gene's germline CDR1 is SNHLY and CDR2 FYNNEI. In nucleotides, the CDR3 is TGTGCCAGCAGTGACGGACAGGTGATGAACACTGAAGCTTTCTTT. This sequence encodes CASSDGQVMNTEAFF.

V gene TRBV5-6 combines with J gene TRBJ1-2; TRBD1 is a possible D gene (5 bases). V gave up 3 bases and J gave up 5 bases, with 14 bases separating them. Germline CDR1 reads SGHDT; CDR2 reads YYEEEE. This CDR3 is built from 14 residues. CDR3 loop: CASSSTGLRYGYTF. The CDR3 DNA is TGTGCCAGCAGCTCCACAGGCCTTCGTTATGGCTACACCTTC.

The chain recombines TRBV28 with TRBJ1-1, with unresolved D. Per the germline V gene, CDR1 is MDHEN and CDR2 is SYDVKM. The CDR3 has 11 residues. Deletions cut 6 bases from V and 11 bases from J, with 13 bases between. CDR3 loop: CASSPKFQAFF. The CDR3 bases are TGTGCCAGCAGCCCCAAGTTTCAGGCTTTCTTT.

The chain carries TRBV2 and TRBJ2-1; 8 bases map to TRBD2. The CDR3 is 16 amino acids. Germline trimming cut 0 bases from V and 0 bases from J; bases unmatched to any gene: 1. From germline, CDR1 is SNHLY and CDR2 FYNNEI. CDR3: CASSEARGVSYNEQFF. CDR3 nucleotide sequence: TGTGCCAGCAGTGAAGCGCGGGGGGTCTCCTACAATGAGCAGTTCTTC.

A remark on this clone: Other DNA sequences in the sample encode the same CDR3. The rearrangement links TRBV14 to TRBJ1-5; D is perhaps TRBD1 (6 bases). Germline values: CDR1 SGHDN, CDR2 FVKESK. The CDR3 is 13 residues long. V was trimmed by 4 bases and J by 7 bases, leaving 11 bases between them. The CDR3: CASSPGVNQPQHF. Here the CDR3 DNA reads TGTGCCAGCAGCCCAGGGGTAAACCAGCCCCAGCATTTT.

The chain recombines TRBV4-1 with TRBJ1-2; 7 bases are shared with TRBD1. J was trimmed by 4 bases and V by 1 base; bases with no gene match: 9. The germline V gene encodes CDR1 MGHRA and CDR2 YSYEKL. The CDR3 runs 16 residues. The CDR3 DNA reads as TGCGCCAGCAGCCAAGTGAGGGACAGCCCGCTCTATGGCTACACCTTC. Encoded protein: CASSQVRDSPLYGYTF.

The CDR3 spells CASTIWDRVGSGNTIYF. The CDR3 coding sequence is TGTGCCAGCACCATTTGGGACAGGGTTGGCTCTGGAAACACCATATATTTT. The chain employs TRBV7-9 and TRBJ1-3, with TRBD1 matching over 9 bases. The J segment lost 0 bases and the V segment lost 7 bases, leaving 10 bases of the junction unmatched. The germline V gene encodes CDR1 SEHNR and CDR2 FQNEAQ (reference sequence). The CDR3 sequence is 17 residues long.

V usage is TRBV15 and J usage is TRBJ1-2, with 8 nucleotides matching TRBD1. V trimming: 0 bases; J trimming: 7 bases; junction bases outside the gene matches: 10. The CDR3 covers 16 residues. CDR1 and CDR2 from the germline V gene are LNHNV and YYDKDF (reference sequence). The CDR3 spells CATSRDGEDRVTGYTF. In DNA, the CDR3 is TGTGCCACCAGCAGAGATGGCGAGGACAGGGTAACTGGCTACACCTTC.

This clone was seen more than once but under ten times. The chain employs TRBV19 and TRBJ1-1; D gene uncertain. Germline V CDR1 and CDR2: LNHDA, SQIVND (reference sequence). The V end was cut by 6 bases, the J end by 1 base, with 6 bases between. The CDR3 is 12 amino acids. In DNA, the CDR3 is TGTGCCAGTAGCCGGGGGAACACTGAAGCTTTCTTT. Protein: CASSRGNTEAFF.

The chain has TRBV6-1 and TRBJ1-2; D unclear. V lost 0 bases and J lost 5, with 10 bases in between. Germline assignment: CDR1 MNHNS and CDR2 SASEGT. The CDR3 consists of 14 residues. The CDR3 DNA reads as TGTGCCAGCAGTGAAGCGCTTCTGGCATATGGCTACACCTTC. Residues: CASSEALLAYGYTF.

The V gene is TRBV2, the J gene TRBJ2-7, with D possibly matching TRBD1 (5 bases). Germline V gene sequence: CDR1 SNHLY, CDR2 FYNNEI. Trimming took 2 bases from V and 1 from J, leaving 15 bases between them. The CDR3 loop spans 16 amino acids. CDR3 sequence reads: CASSELSGLPSYEQYF. Here the CDR3 DNA reads TGTGCCAGCAGTGAATTGTCAGGGCTCCCTTCCTACGAGCAGTACTTC.

The rearrangement joins TRBV12-5 to TRBJ1-2; TRBD1 agrees at 10 bases. J was trimmed by 4 bases and V by 1 base; bases with no gene match: 12. Germline V gene sequence: CDR1 LGHNT, CDR2 FRNRAP. The CDR3 extends over 18 amino acids. The CDR3 DNA reads as TGTGCTAGTGGTTTGGACGAACGGGACAGGGGAATTGGCTATGGCTACACCTTC. It is translated as CASGLDERDRGIGYGYTF.

The chain carries TRBV5-4 and TRBJ2-7; perhaps TRBD1 as D (7 bases). Trimming shortened V by 4 bases and J by 1 base, and 18 bases separated the two germline ends. This CDR3 contains 16 residues. The germline CDR1 and CDR2 sequences are SGHNT and YYREEE (reference sequence). CDR3 in DNA: TGTGCCAGCAGCCCAAACAGGGGAGGTATTTCCTACGAGCAGTACTTC. Its translation: CASSPNRGGISYEQYF.

As concerns this clone: Other DNA sequences within the sample encode an identical CDR3. The chain recombines TRBV7-8 with TRBJ1-1; D uncertain. This CDR3 region has 13 residues. CDR1 is SGHVS and CDR2 is FQNEAQ in the germline V gene. Trimming shortened V by 1 base and J by 6 bases, and 9 bases separated the two germline ends. The CDR3 DNA is TGTGCCAGCAGCTTAGTCCGGGTTGCTGAAGCTTTCTTT. This codes for CASSLVRVAEAFF. The full variable domain, rest sourced from reference TRBV7-8 and TRBJ1-1, is GAGVSQSPRYKVAKRGQDVALRCDPISGHVSLFWYQQALGQGPEFLTYFQNEAQLDKSGLPSDRFFAERPEGSVSTLKIQRTQQEDSAVYLCASSLVRVAEAFFGQGTRLTVV.

The chain is built from TRBV4-1 and TRBJ2-5; tentatively, D is TRBD2 (7 bases). The CDR3 contains 14 residues. The germline V gene encodes CDR1 MGHRA and CDR2 YSYEKL. Trimming removed 3 bases from V and 5 bases from J, with 13 bases in between. The CDR3 sequence: CASSQGGGLETQYF. CDR3 sequence (DNA): TGCGCCAGCAGCCAGGGGGGGGGCTTGGAGACCCAGTACTTC.

The chain has TRBV11-3 and TRBJ2-3; TRBD2 matches 10 bases. Trimming cost V 2 bases and J 5 bases; bases outside gene matches: 4. Germline V lookup: CDR1 SGHNT, CDR2 YENEEA. The CDR3 loop spans 15 amino acids. CDR3 in amino acids: CASSLRASGGDTQYF. The CDR3 coding sequence is TGTGCCAGCAGCTTAAGGGCTAGCGGGGGAGATACGCAGTATTTT.

The chain has TRBV4-1 and TRBJ2-7; D is perhaps TRBD1 (6 bases). Between the trimmed V and J ends, which lost 4 bases and 0 bases, there was a span of 13 bases. From germline, CDR1 is MGHRA and CDR2 YSYEKL. This CDR3 is built from 15 residues. The CDR3 sequence: CASSRNRDNSYEQYF. The DNA of the CDR3 is TGCGCCAGCAGCCGCAACCGGGACAACTCCTACGAGCAGTACTTC.

The chain has TRBV2 and TRBJ2-1, with D unresolved. This CDR3 has 10 residues. Germline CDR1 and CDR2: SNHLY and FYNNEI. V was pared by 8 bases and J by 12 bases, with 11 bases between. CDR3 DNA sequence: TGTGCCAGCGGAGTGGAGCCGCAGTTCTTC. Its translation is CASGVEPQFF.

The chain employs TRBV27 and TRBJ2-7; no clear D gene. Germline values: CDR1 MNHEY, CDR2 SMNVEV (reference sequence). The V end was cut by 3 bases, the J end by 3 bases, with 12 bases between. The CDR3 extends over 14 amino acids. The chain's CDR3 is CASSLSAAYYEQYF. For the CDR3, the DNA is TGTGCCAGCAGTTTGTCGGCGGCCTACTACGAGCAGTACTTC.

V gene TRBV7-2 combines with J gene TRBJ1-1; 10 nucleotides line up with TRBD1. Losses at the gene ends were 5 bases for V and 5 bases for J; bases not matched to a gene: 2. CDR3 length equals 13 residues. Per germline, CDR1 SGHTA and CDR2 FQGNSA. The DNA for the CDR3 is TGTGCCAGCAGCCAGGGACAGGGGACTGAAGCTTTCTTT. Its protein is CASSQGQGTEAFF.

The chain has TRBV12-5 and TRBJ2-1, with a weak D call TRBD1 (6 bases). The CDR3 extends over 13 amino acids. Germline CDR1 and CDR2: LGHNT and FRNRAP. The V end was cut by 2 bases, the J end by 9 bases, with 11 bases between. CDR3 loop: CASGLNNRAEQFF. The CDR3 DNA reads as TGTGCTAGTGGTTTGAACAACAGGGCTGAGCAGTTCTTC. Looking up the rest from reference TRBV12-5 and TRBJ2-1 gives the full variable domain: DARVTQTPRHKVTEMGQEVTMRCQPILGHNTVFWYRQTMMQGLELLAYFRNRAPLDDSGMPKDRFSAEMPDATLATLKIQPSEPRDSAVYFCASGLNNRAEQFFGPGTRLTVL.